Presented here are 28 T cell receptor beta chains from one specimen sequenced in a study of post-analysis software for immune sequencing data. General study results and limits: Four or five TRBV segments were more frequent in patients than controls; TRBV5-6, TRBV5-1 and TRBV20-1 belonged to this group.

Presence of unique molecular identifiers characterized the TCR beta cDNA libraries. One entry per CDR3 protein results from TCRdb running MiXCR on the PCR reads. The repertoire includes fewer than 900,000 distinct CDR3 sequences, approximately 44% of them detected once, and approximately 5% sits in the top ten. These TCRs' antigens remain unknown. Specimen: blood. These receptors were obtained from a girl between 10 and 17 years old with multiple sclerosis.

The V call is TRBV28, the J call TRBJ2-1; unclear D gene. V shed 5 bases and J shed 7 bases, with 12 bases lying between them. Germline CDR1 is MDHEN and CDR2 is SYDVKM. This CDR3 is built from 13 residues. The CDR3 spells CASSGTYSNEQFF. As DNA, the CDR3 is TGTGCCAGCAGTGGCACATACTCTAATGAGCAGTTCTTC.

This clonotype showed up just a few times. This sequence joins TRBV29-1 and TRBJ2-4; tentative D call: TRBD2 (6 bases). This CDR3 spans 13 amino acids. V dropped 5 bases and J dropped 1 base, with 9 bases sitting between them. In germline, CDR1 is SQVTM, CDR2 ANQGSEA. CDR3 amino acids: CSVSGRAKNIQYF. In DNA form, the CDR3 reads TGCAGCGTTTCGGGGAGGGCCAAAAACATTCAGTACTTC.

The rearrangement joins TRBV7-8 to TRBJ2-3; 14 bases line up with TRBD2. The trim removed 5 bases at V and 4 bases at J, leaving 8 bases unmatched. The germline gives CDR1 SGHVS, CDR2 FQNEAQ. The CDR3 runs 17 residues. CDR3 DNA: TGTGCCAGCAGCCTGATGGGACTAGCGGGAGTAGCAGATACGCAGTATTTT. Protein product: CASSLMGLAGVADTQYF. The variable domain in full, completed from reference TRBV7-8 and TRBJ2-3, reads GAGVSQSPRYKVAKRGQDVALRCDPISGHVSLFWYQQALGQGPEFLTYFQNEAQLDKSGLPSDRFFAERPEGSVSTLKIQRTQQEDSAVYLCASSLMGLAGVADTQYFGPGTRLTVL.

This clonotype was found a few times. This rearrangement joins TRBV7-9 to TRBJ2-3; tentatively, D is TRBD1 (5 bases). V dropped 4 bases and J dropped 0 bases, with 14 bases sitting between them. CDR3 size: 16 residues. Germline V lookup: CDR1 SEHNR, CDR2 FQNEAQ (reference sequence). The CDR3: CASSSDETDSTDTQYF. CDR3 bases: TGTGCCAGCAGCTCAGACGAGACAGATAGCACAGATACGCAGTATTTT.

This clonotype was observed a few times. The chain uses TRBV6-5 and TRBJ1-5, with 10 bases aligning to TRBD1. This CDR3 contains 15 residues. Germline CDR1 and CDR2: MNHEY and SVGAGI. V was clipped by 4 bases and J by 6 bases; unmatched bases: 6. CDR3 region: CASSSGQGGTQPQHF. CDR3 coding DNA: TGTGCCAGCAGTTCCGGACAGGGGGGCACTCAGCCCCAGCATTTT.

V usage is TRBV2 and J usage is TRBJ2-3, with 7 bases identical to TRBD2. The CDR3 is 16 amino acids. Germline V gives CDR1 SNHLY, CDR2 FYNNEI. Unmatched junction bases numbered 13, after V lost 6 bases and J lost 4 bases. The DNA of the CDR3 is TGTGCCAGCAGGAACCGGGACTACGAGCGGGCAGATACGCAGTATTTT. Translated: CASRNRDYERADTQYF. Drawing the rest from reference TRBV2 and TRBJ2-3, the complete variable domain is EPEVTQTPSHQVTQMGQEVILRCVPISNHLYFYWYRQILGQKVEFLVSFYNNEISEKSEIFDDQFSVERPDGSNFTLKIRSTKLEDSAMYFCASRNRDYERADTQYFGPGTRLTVL.

This sequence joins TRBV27 and TRBJ2-4, with D unclear. The end of the DNA is better explained by TRBJ2-7, so the J call may be wrong. CDR3 length equals 15 residues. The germline gives CDR1 MNHEY, CDR2 SMNVEV (reference sequence). CDR3 residues: CASSLSVGPDYEQYF. CDR3 bases: TGTGCCAGCAGTTTATCCGTAGGGCCTGACTACGAGCAGTACTTC.

The chain couples TRBV6-5 to TRBJ2-7; D is unresolved. This CDR3 has 14 residues. V was cut by 0 bases and J by 3 bases, with 9 bases left in between. The germline V gene encodes CDR1 MNHEY and CDR2 SVGAGI. The CDR3 DNA reads TGTGCCAGCAGTTACTCGTCCGGGTACTACGAGCAGTACTTC. Translation: CASSYSSGYYEQYF.

This chain connects TRBV9 to TRBJ1-2; D may be TRBD1 (6 bases). Germline CDR1 is SGDLS and CDR2 is YYNGEE. The CDR3 runs 14 residues. Trimming cost V 0 bases and J 2 bases, with 8 bases left between them. CDR3 loop: CASSVAQGNYGYTF. The CDR3 DNA reads TGTGCCAGCAGCGTAGCTCAGGGGAACTATGGCTACACCTTC.

The sample holds a few counts of this clonotype. The rearrangement links TRBV24-1 to TRBJ2-1, with D maybe TRBD2 (6 bases). The CDR3 has 15 amino acids. Trimming removed 9 bases from V and 3 bases from J, with 17 bases in between. The V gene's germline CDR1 is KGHDR and CDR2 SFDVKD. CDR3 sequence: CATGRVARDYNEQFF. CDR3 nucleotide sequence: TGTGCCACCGGTCGAGTTGCGCGGGACTACAATGAGCAGTTCTTC.

For this clonotype: A read error may produce the germline difference seen at one junction end. The genes are TRBV7-9 and TRBJ2-5; D is possibly TRBD1 (5 bases). This CDR3 is 15 amino acids long. The germline CDR1 and CDR2 sequences are SEHNR and FQNEAQ (reference sequence). CDR3 in amino acids: CASSIAKTGTYERYF. The CDR3 nucleotides read TGTGCCAGCAGCATAGCCAAAACAGGAACCTACGAGCGGTACTTC.

The sample holds a few counts of this clonotype. The V and J genes are TRBV7-2 and TRBJ2-1; 10 nucleotides align to TRBD2. V lost 1 base to trimming and J lost 6 bases; unmatched junction nucleotides: 3. Germline lookup yields CDR1 SGHTA and CDR2 FQGNSA. This CDR3 region has 15 residues. The CDR3 DNA follows: TGTGCCAGCAGCTTAGTAGCGGGAGGAAGCAATGAGCAGTTCTTC. Its translation is CASSLVAGGSNEQFF. Supplemented by reference TRBV7-2 and TRBJ2-1, the full variable domain reads GAGVSQSPSNKVTEKGKDVELRCDPISGHTALYWYRQSLGQGLEFLIYFQGNSAPDKSGLPSDRFSAERTGGSVSTLTIQRTQQEDSAVYLCASSLVAGGSNEQFFGPGTRLTVL.

Worth noting for this clonotype: The junction does not match germline at one end; this may be a read error. DNA for the CDR3: TGTGCCAGCAGGGTAGGACTCCCGATCAACGCTTACAATGTGCAGTTCTTC. Protein sequence: CASRVGLPINAYNVQFF. This chain connects TRBV28 to TRBJ2-1, with a possible D match to TRBD2 (5 bases). This CDR3 region has 17 residues. Per germline, CDR1 MDHEN and CDR2 SYDVKM.

This clonotype was seen a handful of times. The chain couples TRBV7-3 to TRBJ1-1; TRBD1 is a possible D gene (5 bases). Trimming removed 6 bases from V and 0 bases from J, with 8 bases in between. The CDR3 runs 13 residues. Germline V CDR1 and CDR2: SGHTA, FQGTGA. The CDR3: CASRQGMNTEAFF. CDR3 in DNA: TGTGCCAGCAGGCAGGGCATGAACACTGAAGCTTTCTTT.

This clonotype was seen only a few times. V is TRBV10-3 and J is TRBJ2-7; 7 positions agree with TRBD1. Per the germline V gene, CDR1 is ENHRY and CDR2 is SYGVKD. CDR3 length: 12 residues. The ends lost 6 bases at V and 3 bases at J; junction bases unmatched: 2. CDR3 bases: TGTGCCATCAGCGACAGGGACTACGAGCAGTACTTC. Translation gives CAISDRDYEQYF.

This CDR3 is CASSPSGSRNQPQHF. DNA for the CDR3: TGTGCCAGCAGCCCCTCCGGGAGCAGGAATCAGCCCCAGCATTTT. The gene calls are TRBV9 and TRBJ1-5; unclear D gene. This CDR3 is 15 amino acids long. Germline V gene data show CDR1 as SGDLS and CDR2 as YYNGEE. Deletions cut 4 bases from V and 4 bases from J, with 15 bases between. The entire variable domain, with the rest obtained from reference TRBV9 and TRBJ1-5, is as follows: DSGVTQTPKHLITATGQRVTLRCSPRSGDLSVYWYQQSLDQGLQFLIQYYNGEERAKGNILERFSAQQFPDLHSELNLSSLELGDSALYFCASSPSGSRNQPQHFGDGTRLSIL.

The J gene is TRBJ2-7, the V gene TRBV27; weak D call: TRBD2 (6 bases). From germline, CDR1 is MNHEY and CDR2 SMNVEV (reference sequence). V lost 1 base and J 3 bases, leaving 16 bases between the germline ends. CDR3 size: 16 residues. The chain's CDR3 is CASSLLGGAPNYEQYF. DNA for the CDR3: TGTGCCAGCAGTTTATTAGGCGGGGCGCCCAACTACGAGCAGTACTTC.

The rearrangement joins TRBV20-1 to TRBJ1-1; weak D call: TRBD1 (6 bases). V gave up 5 bases and J gave up 1 base, with 17 bases separating them. Per germline, CDR1 DFQATT and CDR2 SNEGSKA (reference sequence). The CDR3 is 15 amino acids. In nucleotides, the CDR3 is TGCAGTGCTCAGGGGAATTGGGGTGGGAACACTGAAGCTTTCTTT. Amino acids: CSAQGNWGGNTEAFF.

The chain carries TRBV3-1 and TRBJ1-2, with D possibly TRBD1 on 5 matching bases. Per germline, CDR1 LGHDT and CDR2 YNNKEL (reference sequence). This CDR3 contains 14 residues. Deletions cut 0 bases from V and 5 bases from J, with 10 bases between. The CDR3: CASSQDTGTYGYTF. In nucleotides, the CDR3 is TGTGCCAGCAGCCAAGATACAGGCACTTATGGCTACACCTTC.

The chain couples TRBV2 to TRBJ1-5, with D uncertain. The germline gives CDR1 SNHLY, CDR2 FYNNEI. V shed 6 bases and J shed 4 bases, with 10 bases lying between them. This CDR3 is 13 amino acids long. The CDR3 region is CASRKDGNQPQHF. The CDR3, as DNA: TGTGCCAGCAGAAAAGACGGTAATCAGCCCCAGCATTTT.

This sequence joins TRBV27 and TRBJ2-3; TRBD2 matches at 10 bases. The CDR3 totals 17 residues. Germline loops: CDR1 MNHEY, CDR2 SMNVEV (reference sequence). V was clipped by 4 bases and J by 1 base; unmatched bases: 8. CDR3 nucleotide sequence: TGTGCCAGCAGTTCCGCCTCCGGGACTAGCGGCACAGATACGCAGTATTTT. It codes for CASSSASGTSGTDTQYF.

This chain joins TRBV7-2 and TRBJ1-2; D is undetermined. CDR1 and CDR2 from the germline V gene are SGHTA and FQGNSA. The CDR3 has 14 residues. Trimming pared 1 base from V and 5 bases from J, leaving 11 bases between. CDR3 in amino acids: CASSLEVQAYGYTF. The CDR3 DNA reads as TGTGCCAGCAGCTTAGAGGTCCAAGCTTATGGCTACACCTTC.

The chain employs TRBV12-3 or TRBV12-4 and TRBJ2-3; TRBD2 aligns across 11 bases. V dropped 5 bases and J dropped 4; count of bases not matched to a gene: 11. CDR3 length: 17 amino acids. DNA for the CDR3: TGTGCCAGCAGTCCACCGACTAGCGGGATCCCCCCAGATACGCAGTATTTT. This gives the protein CASSPPTSGIPPDTQYF.

This clonotype was observed a handful of times. V gene TRBV14 combines with J gene TRBJ2-4, with D possibly matching TRBD1 (6 bases). The germline V gene has CDR1 SGHDN and CDR2 FVKESK. There are 11 residues in the CDR3. The germline V and J ends were trimmed by 6 bases and 10 bases, with 10 bases remaining between them. This chain's CDR3 is CASSPQGIQYF. CDR3 bases: TGTGCCAGCAGTCCGCAGGGGATTCAGTACTTC.

In this sample, this clonotype turned up a few times. The V call is TRBV4-1, the J call TRBJ2-4; possibly TRBD2 for D (6 bases). This CDR3 contains 18 residues. V gave up 0 bases and J gave up 0 bases, with 15 bases separating them. Germline V lookup: CDR1 MGHRA, CDR2 YSYEKL. The CDR3 DNA reads TGCGCCAGCAGCCAAGACATGCAGGGCGGGATAGCCAAAAACATTCAGTACTTC. It yields the protein CASSQDMQGGIAKNIQYF.

This clonotype has just a few counts. CDR3 amino acids: CSARDRGARGYNEQFF. DNA of the CDR3: TGCAGTGCTAGAGATCGGGGGGCTAGAGGCTACAATGAGCAGTTCTTC. V gene TRBV20-1 combines with J gene TRBJ2-1, with TRBD2 as a possible D gene (7 bases). Trimming stripped 0 bases from V and 3 bases from J, with 15 bases between. The CDR3 contains 16 residues. Germline V gene lookup returns CDR1 DFQATT and CDR2 SNEGSKA (reference sequence).

The rearrangement joins TRBV5-5 to TRBJ2-4, with TRBD1 identical over 9 bases. V dropped 0 bases and J dropped 5; count of bases not matched to a gene: 6. Germline CDR1 and CDR2: SGHKS and YYEKEE (reference sequence). The CDR3 is 16 residues long. The CDR3 loop is CASSLEIRTGENIQYF. The CDR3 nucleotides are TGTGCCAGCAGCTTGGAGATCCGGACAGGGGAAAACATTCAGTACTTC.

CDR3 DNA: TGTGCCACCAGTGTTTCAGGGGACTATGGCTACACCTTC. Its translation: CATSVSGDYGYTF. The V gene is TRBV24-1, the J gene TRBJ1-2; perhaps TRBD1 as D (6 bases). CDR1 is KGHDR, CDR2 SFDVKD, per germline. V was trimmed by 5 bases and J by 3 bases, leaving 9 bases between them. The CDR3 runs to 13 residues.